The 6 T cell receptor beta chains listed next were all sequenced from one sample in a study of OX40 agonist ivuxolimab in advanced cancers. Clones were read by immunoSEQ multiplex PCR, and TCRdb kept only the in-frame ones, dropping some. The sample comprises 50,000 or so clones, roughly nine tenths of which are singletons, and 5.5% to 7% rests with the top ten. The material sequenced was CD4+ or CD8+ T cells sorted from blood, taken in a trial of the OX40 agonist ivuxolimab. The receptors derive from an adult with an advanced solid tumor such as melanoma, head and neck, liver or kidney cancer.

J is TRBJ1-1 and V is TRBV18, with D unclear. In germline, CDR1 is KGHSH, CDR2 LQKENI. The CDR3 is made up of 14 amino acids. The germline V and J ends were trimmed by 5 bases and 8 bases, with 18 bases remaining between them. The CDR3 loop is CASSTNLKGYEAFF. CDR3 in DNA: TGTGCCAGCTCAACCAATTTAAAAGGGTACGAAGCTTTCTTT.

The DNA of the CDR3 is TGTGCCAGCAGCCCCATGTCTCGGGCCGGGGAGCTGTTTTTT. Its translation is CASSPMSRAGELFF. This rearrangement joins TRBV9 to TRBJ2-2; D is ambiguous. Germline CDR1 is SGDLS and CDR2 is YYNGEE. Deletions cut 4 bases from V and 6 bases from J, with 13 bases between. The length of the CDR3 is 14 residues.

The chain carries TRBV27 and TRBJ1-1; possibly TRBD1 for D (5 bases). CDR1 is MNHEY, CDR2 SMNVEV, per germline (reference sequence). The CDR3 consists of 12 residues. V lost 6 bases to trimming and J lost 7 bases, with 12 bases between them. The CDR3 spells CASSHPGGEAFF. CDR3 nucleotides: TGTGCCAGCAGCCATCCCGGGGGTGAAGCTTTCTTT.

The chain combines TRBV19 with TRBJ2-3, with TRBD1 matching over 9 bases. In germline, CDR1 is LNHDA, CDR2 SQIVND (reference sequence). The CDR3 runs 16 residues. With 4 bases clipped from V and 3 bases from J, the junction kept 8 bases outside the gene matches. The CDR3 loop is CASSTGIGTGTDTQYF. The CDR3 nucleotides are TGTGCCAGTAGTACCGGAATTGGGACAGGGACAGATACGCAGTATTTT.

In this sample, this clone turned up once. The chain recombines TRBV6-6 with TRBJ1-1; 8 bases align to TRBD1. V was pared by 5 bases and J by 3 bases, with 5 bases of the junction left unmatched. From germline, CDR1 is MNHNY and CDR2 SVGAGI (reference sequence). The CDR3 runs 14 residues. For the CDR3, the DNA is TGTGCCAGCAGTAGGGACAGGTACGACACTGAAGCTTTCTTT. It encodes CASSRDRYDTEAFF.

Note on this clone: Mismatch with germline at one junction end may stem from a read error. The V gene is TRBV18, the J gene TRBJ2-3; TRBD1 aligns across 8 bases. Per the germline V gene, CDR1 is KGHSH and CDR2 is LQKENI. This CDR3 has 16 amino acids. The CDR3 reads CASSPQRTGTTDRQYF. DNA of the CDR3: TGTGCCAGCTCACCTCAGCGGACAGGGACCACAGATAGGCAGTATTTT.